This passage covers 22 T cell receptor beta chains from one sample sequenced in a study of cytomegalovirus exposure and HLA in healthy donors. In the PCR, 60 Vbeta and 13 Jbeta primers were used. Only in-frame clones appear in the TCRdb table, and some are missing; sequencing was by immunoSEQ multiplex PCR. The sample has around 170,000 clones, roughly 80% seen once. Sequenced sample: PBMCs. The source is a woman under 30 in good health and CMV-seronegative.

The chain has TRBV2 and TRBJ1-5; TRBD1 might be the D (6 bases). The CDR3 is 14 residues long. Trimming took off 7 bases at V and 0 bases at J, with 10 bases between the two ends. Looked up from germline, CDR1 is SNHLY and CDR2 is FYNNEI. The CDR3 DNA reads TGTGCCAGCACAGGGGACTATAGCAATCAGCCCCAGCATTTT. Protein product: CASTGDYSNQPQHF.

This clone appeared a few times. V usage is TRBV7-8 and J usage is TRBJ1-4; D remains ambiguous. The V and J ends lost 5 bases and 7 bases respectively, with 8 bases between them. The V gene's germline CDR1 is SGHVS and CDR2 FQNEAQ. The CDR3 is 12 amino acids. The CDR3, as DNA: TGTGCCAGCAGCCTTAGAGGTGAAAAACTGTTTTTT. Encoded protein: CASSLRGEKLFF.

The chain links TRBV7-9 to TRBJ2-1; D is perhaps TRBD1 (6 bases). This CDR3 is 15 amino acids long. The germline V gene has CDR1 SEHNR and CDR2 FQNEAQ (reference sequence). The ends were cut back, 0 bases at V and 3 bases at J, with 9 bases in the middle. CDR3 nucleotides: TGTGCCAGCAGCTTAGCGCAGGGGATCTACAATGAGCAGTTCTTC. Translated, it gives CASSLAQGIYNEQFF. The complete variable domain, with remaining parts taken from reference TRBV7-9 and TRBJ2-1, reads DTGVSQNPRHKITKRGQNVTFRCDPISEHNRLYWYRQTLGQGPEFLTYFQNEAQLEKSRLLSDRFSAERPKGSFSTLEIQRTEQGDSAMYLCASSLAQGIYNEQFFGPGTRLTVL.

The chain recombines TRBV29-1 with TRBJ2-3; D unclear. Germline loops: CDR1 SQVTM, CDR2 ANQGSEA. This CDR3 has 14 amino acids. V was clipped by 1 base and J by 0 bases, with 8 bases between them. The CDR3: CSVEGASSTDTQYF. CDR3 in DNA: TGCAGCGTTGAAGGGGCCTCTAGCACAGATACGCAGTATTTT.

The chain recombines TRBV19 with TRBJ2-3, with 7 bases lining up with TRBD2. This CDR3 is 15 amino acids long. V shed 3 bases and J 3 bases; nucleotides not matched to a gene: 6. Germline V CDR1 and CDR2: LNHDA, SQIVND (reference sequence). In DNA form, the CDR3 reads TGTGCCAGTAGTATTGGTGCGGGAGTGACAGATACGCAGTATTTT. This encodes CASSIGAGVTDTQYF.

Only one count was recorded for this clone. J is TRBJ1-1 and V is TRBV2; tentative D call: TRBD1 (6 bases). CDR1 and CDR2 (germline): SNHLY, FYNNEI. The CDR3 totals 14 residues. Trimming shortened V by 7 bases and J by 1 base, and 13 bases separated the two germline ends. Written as DNA, the CDR3 is TGTGCCAGCATGGTTGGACAGAGGAACACTGAAGCTTTCTTT. Its translation is CASMVGQRNTEAFF.

This clone was seen once. The V gene is TRBV9, the J gene TRBJ1-3; tentatively, D is TRBD1 (5 bases). Germline CDR1 is SGDLS and CDR2 is YYNGEE. CDR3 length: 20 amino acids. Trimming took 4 bases from V and 3 from J, leaving 29 bases between them. The CDR3 loop is CASSPYIGQGGPAGGNTIYF. The DNA of the CDR3 is TGTGCCAGCAGCCCTTATATTGGGCAGGGAGGCCCCGCGGGTGGAAACACCATATATTTT. Together with reference TRBV9 and TRBJ1-3, the CDR3 gives the full variable domain: DSGVTQTPKHLITATGQRVTLRCSPRSGDLSVYWYQQSLDQGLQFLIQYYNGEERAKGNILERFSAQQFPDLHSELNLSSLELGDSALYFCASSPYIGQGGPAGGNTIYFGEGSWLTVV.

The rearrangement joins TRBV10-2 to TRBJ1-4; no definite D call. V gave up 7 bases and J gave up 2 bases, with 8 bases separating them. The CDR3 sequence is 13 residues long. Germline-derived CDR1 and CDR2 are WSHSY and SAAADI. CDR3 sequence: CASTRETNEKLFF. The CDR3 nucleotides are TGCGCCAGCACTAGGGAGACTAATGAAAAACTGTTTTTT.

There are a few counts of this clone. The V gene is TRBV5-6, the J gene TRBJ1-3; D not resolved. CDR1 and CDR2 (germline): SGHDT, YYEEEE. CDR3 length: 15 residues. V was trimmed by 4 bases and J by 0 bases, leaving 11 bases between them. CDR3 DNA: TGTGCCAGCAGCCCAACAACCAACTCTGGAAACACCATATATTTT. It encodes CASSPTTNSGNTIYF.

V and J are TRBV28 and TRBJ2-7, with D uncertain. Between the trimmed V and J ends, which lost 7 bases and 3 bases, there was a span of 19 bases. The CDR3 totals 15 residues. Germline CDR1 is MDHEN and CDR2 is SYDVKM. This chain's CDR3 is CASTLLRNPFYEQYF. As DNA, the CDR3 is TGTGCCAGCACCTTGCTGCGTAACCCCTTCTACGAGCAGTACTTC.

The chain employs TRBV28 and TRBJ2-7; 9 bases map to TRBD1. Per the germline V gene, CDR1 is MDHEN and CDR2 is SYDVKM. Losses at the gene ends were 6 bases for V and 6 bases for J; bases not matched to a gene: 9. This CDR3 contains 14 residues. DNA of the CDR3: TGTGCCAGCAGCACAGGGGGCCCCATCGCCGAGCAGTACTTC. Translated, it gives CASSTGGPIAEQYF.

The rearrangement joins TRBV18 to TRBJ2-3, with TRBD2 as a possible D gene (5 bases). Germline values: CDR1 KGHSH, CDR2 LQKENI. Trimming pared 6 bases from V and 4 bases from J, leaving 23 bases between. The length of the CDR3 is 17 residues. In DNA form, the CDR3 reads TGTGCCAGCTCTTCCACCCAGTTCCTAGCAGCGTCAGATACGCAGTATTTT. Translated: CASSSTQFLAASDTQYF.

This clone has a single count. The chain combines TRBV5-1 with TRBJ2-4; D is possibly TRBD1 (6 bases). This CDR3 has 17 residues. Germline V gives CDR1 SGHRS, CDR2 YFSETQ. The germline V and J ends were trimmed by 0 bases and 0 bases, with 13 bases remaining between them. CDR3 DNA sequence: TGCGCCAGCAGCTTGGGGAGGCAGGGGCTAGCCAAAAACATTCAGTACTTC. It encodes CASSLGRQGLAKNIQYF.

This clone turned up a few times. The chain couples TRBV19 to TRBJ2-7, with TRBD2 matching 9 bases. Germline V gene sequence: CDR1 LNHDA, CDR2 SQIVND (reference sequence). There are 15 residues in the CDR3. V dropped 4 bases and J dropped 2; count of bases not matched to a gene: 6. For the CDR3, the DNA is TGTGCCAGTAGTAAGGCGGGACTAGCAACCTACGAGCAGTACTTC. Residues: CASSKAGLATYEQYF.

This clone was recorded only once. The V and J genes are TRBV19 and TRBJ2-1, with 9 positions matching TRBD2. Germline CDR1 and CDR2: LNHDA and SQIVND (reference sequence). After removal of 3 bases from V and 8 bases from J, the junction contained 8 bases not matched to a gene. The CDR3 is 15 amino acids. CDR3 DNA sequence: TGTGCCAGTAGTATGAGTAGCGGGAGTTCCCATGAGCAGTTCTTC. Translating gives CASSMSSGSSHEQFF.

The chain is built from TRBV4-2 and TRBJ2-1, with TRBD2 matching 11 bases. The CDR3 has 15 amino acids. Losses at the gene ends were 5 bases for V and 5 bases for J; bases not matched to a gene: 5. Germline V gives CDR1 LGHNA, CDR2 YNFKEQ. CDR3 residues: CASSYSGGDNNEQFF. CDR3 nucleotide sequence: TGTGCCAGCAGCTATAGCGGGGGGGATAACAATGAGCAGTTCTTC.

The gene calls are TRBV5-1 and TRBJ2-4; 8 bases line up with TRBD2. Germline CDR1 SGHRS, CDR2 YFSETQ. V lost 2 bases, J lost 5 bases, and 0 bases stayed unmatched. This CDR3 has 13 residues. The DNA of the CDR3 is TGCGCCAGCAGCTTCGGGGGGGAAAACATTCAGTACTTC. Residues: CASSFGGENIQYF.

The chain has TRBV14 and TRBJ2-1, with D perhaps matching TRBD2 (5 bases). The V end lost 5 bases, the J end lost 5 bases, and 10 bases lay between the germline ends. Germline-derived CDR1 and CDR2 are SGHDN and FVKESK. The CDR3 length is 13 residues. The CDR3 coding sequence is TGTGCCAGCAGCAGGACTGGAGACAATGAGCAGTTCTTC. It yields the protein CASSRTGDNEQFF.

This chain links TRBV4-2 with TRBJ2-1; TRBD2 matches at 8 bases. CDR3 size: 15 residues. From germline, CDR1 is LGHNA and CDR2 YNFKEQ. V lost 3 bases, J lost 0 bases, and 1 base stayed unmatched. CDR3 in DNA: TGTGCCAGCAGCCAGAGCGGGAGCTCCTACAATGAGCAGTTCTTC. It is translated as CASSQSGSSYNEQFF.

This clone was counted a single time. The gene calls are TRBV6-5 and TRBJ2-7; no clear D. Germline V gene data show CDR1 as MNHEY and CDR2 as SVGAGI. V shed 2 bases and J shed 3 bases, with 8 bases lying between them. This CDR3 has 13 amino acids. CDR3 protein: CASSYGEHYEQYF. The CDR3 DNA is TGTGCCAGCAGTTACGGAGAGCACTACGAGCAGTACTTC.

Only a few counts were recorded for this clone. J is TRBJ2-2 and V is TRBV5-1, with 14 bases identical to TRBD2. V shed 4 bases, J shed 5 bases, and the junction held 4 bases outside the gene matches. CDR3 size: 16 residues. The germline V gene encodes CDR1 SGHRS and CDR2 YFSETQ. CDR3 DNA sequence: TGCGCCAGCAGCGGTGGGACTAGCGGGGGTACCGGGGAGCTGTTTTTT. Encoded protein: CASSGGTSGGTGELFF.

V and J are TRBV12-5 and TRBJ2-2, with D possibly being TRBD2 (5 bases). The V gene's germline CDR1 is LGHNT and CDR2 FRNRAP. CDR3 size: 16 residues. V lost 0 bases, J lost 3 bases, and 11 bases lay in between. The CDR3 spells CASGLVSRTYTGELFF. For the CDR3, the DNA is TGTGCTAGTGGTTTGGTAAGCAGGACTTACACCGGGGAGCTGTTTTTT.